This entry lists 25 T cell receptor beta chains sequenced from one sample in a study of early T cells in non-severe SARS-CoV-2 infection. TCRdb used MiXCR to reprocess the 5' RACE reads, holding one entry per CDR3 protein. The table shows 70,000 to 85,000 distinct CDR3 sequences, with more than 9% occurring only once. The material sequenced was whole blood. The receptors derive from an adult who was a healthcare worker with PCR-confirmed SARS-CoV-2 infection or an uninfected control (not recorded which).

This clonotype showed up just a few times. The DNA of the CDR3 is TGTGCCAGCAGCCGCACCTTATACGGAGAAGCTTTCTTT. This encodes CASSRTLYGEAFF. The chain employs TRBV14 and TRBJ1-1; D call uncertain. V was shortened by 4 bases and J by 8 bases, with 14 bases between the two germline ends. Germline CDR1 and CDR2: SGHDN and FVKESK. CDR3 size: 13 residues. Full variable domain (rest looked up from reference TRBV14 and TRBJ1-1): EAGVTQFPSHSVIEKGQTVTLRCDPISGHDNLYWYRRVMGKEIKFLLHFVKESKQDESGMPNNRFLAERTGGTYSTLKVQPAELEDSGVYFCASSRTLYGEAFFGQGTRLTVV.

This clonotype was seen only a few times. The rearrangement joins TRBV20-1 to TRBJ2-1, with 7 nucleotides matching TRBD2. The CDR3 sequence is 16 residues long. The germline V gene encodes CDR1 DFQATT and CDR2 SNEGSKA (reference sequence). J gave up 0 bases and V 1 base, and 6 bases lay outside the gene matches. In DNA form, the CDR3 reads TGCAGTGCTAGAGTGCCTAGCGGTCGCTCCTACAATGAGCAGTTCTTC. The encoded protein is CSARVPSGRSYNEQFF.

Only a few counts were recorded for this clonotype. The chain combines TRBV19 with TRBJ2-1; perhaps TRBD1 as D (6 bases). Germline V lookup: CDR1 LNHDA, CDR2 SQIVND (reference sequence). The CDR3 consists of 14 residues. Trimming removed 0 bases from V and 8 bases from J, with 11 bases in between. The CDR3 reads CASSIDRGLDEQFF. The CDR3, as DNA: TGTGCCAGTAGTATAGACAGGGGATTGGATGAGCAGTTCTTC.

This clonotype appeared a few times. V and J are TRBV7-2 and TRBJ1-5; tentative D call: TRBD1 (5 bases). Germline V gives CDR1 SGHTA, CDR2 FQGNSA. The CDR3 length is 16 residues. The germline V and J ends were trimmed by 4 bases and 1 base, with 14 bases remaining between them. The CDR3 here is CASSSGHRTSNQPQHF. The CDR3 DNA reads as TGTGCCAGCAGCTCTGGACACCGAACCAGCAATCAGCCCCAGCATTTT.

Many counts were recorded for this clonotype. This chain connects TRBV18 to TRBJ1-1, with D possibly TRBD1 on 6 matching bases. V was cut by 3 bases and J by 0 bases, with 11 bases left in between. The CDR3 runs to 15 residues. Germline CDR1 is KGHSH and CDR2 is LQKENI. DNA for the CDR3: TGTGCCAGCTCACCTAGGGGGGCAATGAACACTGAAGCTTTCTTT. This codes for CASSPRGAMNTEAFF.

This clonotype was found many times. This chain connects TRBV14 to TRBJ2-2; D unclear. This CDR3 spans 12 amino acids. Germline CDR1 SGHDN, CDR2 FVKESK. Trimming took off 2 bases at V and 9 bases at J, with 7 bases between the two ends. CDR3 amino acids: CASSQLPRELFF. The CDR3 DNA reads as TGTGCCAGCAGCCAACTACCGCGGGAGCTGTTTTTT.

V gene TRBV21-1 combines with J gene TRBJ1-2; the table's TRBD1 call for D was not verified on the DNA. TRBV21-1 counts as a pseudogene. The CDR3 spans 15 residues. CDR3 sequence reads: CASSFLRGNGYGYTF. The CDR3 region has the DNA TGTGCCAGCAGCTTCCTCAGGGGGAACGGCTATGGCTACACCTTC.

Only a few counts were recorded for this clonotype. The rearrangement joins TRBV7-9 to TRBJ1-2; D unresolved. Trimming took 0 bases from V and 4 from J, leaving 12 bases between them. The germline V gene encodes CDR1 SEHNR and CDR2 FQNEAQ (reference sequence). The CDR3 extends over 15 amino acids. The DNA for the CDR3 is TGTGCCAGCAGCTTAGCGACCAGAGGAGGCTATGGCTACACCTTC. It yields the protein CASSLATRGGYGYTF.

CDR3 protein: CASSYDTQAGGEAFF. Written as DNA, the CDR3 is TGTGCCAGCAGTTACGACACCCAGGCAGGGGGTGAAGCTTTCTTT. The chain joins TRBV6-2 or TRBV6-3 to TRBJ1-1; the match to TRBD1 covers 7 bases. Germline CDR1 reads MNHEY; CDR2 reads SVGEGT. The V segment lost 2 bases and the J segment 7 bases; nucleotides outside the gene matches: 10. The CDR3 runs to 15 residues.

This clonotype was observed at least ten times. The chain recombines TRBV12-3 or TRBV12-4 with TRBJ2-2, with 9 bases identical to TRBD1. The CDR3 consists of 14 residues. The junction had 5 bases not matched to a gene; V was cut back by 6 bases and J by 6 bases. The CDR3 protein is CASRGQGVAGELFF. CDR3 DNA: TGTGCCAGCAGGGGACAGGGAGTTGCCGGGGAGCTGTTTTTT.

The V call is TRBV20-1, the J call TRBJ1-3; no clear D gene. The CDR3 has 14 amino acids. V dropped 6 bases and J dropped 0 bases, with 12 bases sitting between them. Germline V gene sequence: CDR1 DFQATT, CDR2 SNEGSKA (reference sequence). CDR3 loop: CSAPTPSSGNTIYF. CDR3 sequence (DNA): TGCAGTGCCCCCACCCCTAGCTCTGGAAACACCATATATTTT.

This clonotype was found a few times. V usage is TRBV27 and J usage is TRBJ2-6, with 7 bases identical to TRBD1. CDR1 and CDR2 (germline): MNHEY, SMNVEV (reference sequence). The CDR3 runs to 20 residues. The ends lost 4 bases at V and 0 bases at J; junction bases unmatched: 15. The CDR3 protein is CASSSFRDRTGTSGANVLTF. CDR3 nucleotides: TGTGCCAGCAGTTCATTCCGGGACAGAACGGGCACCTCTGGGGCCAACGTCCTGACTTTC.

This clonotype appeared many times. The chain employs TRBV3-1 and TRBJ1-5, with 8 bases fitting TRBD1. Germline CDR1 and CDR2: LGHDT and YNNKEL (reference sequence). CDR3 length: 15 amino acids. V lost 0 bases, J lost 13 bases, and 11 bases stayed unmatched. The CDR3 here is CASSQDLGTGGLQHF. The CDR3 bases are TGTGCCAGCAGCCAAGATCTCGGGACAGGCGGCTTACAGCATTTT.

V is TRBV5-1 and J is TRBJ2-5; 8 bases agree with TRBD2. The germline V gene encodes CDR1 SGHRS and CDR2 YFSETQ. Trimming removed 4 bases from V and 2 bases from J; junction bases left unmatched: 13. CDR3 size: 17 residues. CDR3 amino acids: CASSPTAGTRRQETQYF. The CDR3 bases are TGCGCCAGCAGCCCGACCGCCGGGACTAGAAGACAAGAGACCCAGTACTTC.

This clonotype appeared many times. The chain carries TRBV3-1 and TRBJ2-6, with D maybe TRBD2 (6 bases). Germline CDR1 is LGHDT and CDR2 is YNNKEL (reference sequence). V was pared by 5 bases and J by 3 bases, with 11 bases between. The CDR3 loop spans 15 amino acids. The CDR3 is CASSYRGGGANVLTF. CDR3 in DNA: TGTGCCAGCAGCTATAGGGGAGGTGGGGCCAACGTCCTGACTTTC.

This clonotype was observed many times. V gene TRBV27 combines with J gene TRBJ2-2; D is tentatively TRBD1 or TRBD2 (5 bases each). From germline, CDR1 is MNHEY and CDR2 SMNVEV (reference sequence). The CDR3 sequence is 15 residues long. Trimming took 6 bases from V and 5 from J, leaving 16 bases between them. The CDR3 loop is CASSRGGGRTGELFF. CDR3 nucleotides: TGTGCCAGCAGCCGGGGCGGAGGACGGACCGGGGAGCTGTTTTTT.

This chain connects TRBV24-1 to TRBJ2-1, with 9 bases that match TRBD2. The germline CDR1 and CDR2 sequences are KGHDR and SFDVKD. V trimming: 5 bases; J trimming: 1 base; junction bases outside the gene matches: 2. This CDR3 comprises 15 residues. CDR3 sequence (DNA): TGTGCCACCAGTGCGAGCGGGAGGTCCTACAATGAGCAGTTCTTC. Translating gives CATSASGRSYNEQFF.

The genes are TRBV10-2 and TRBJ2-5; a weak D match, TRBD1 (6 bases). The CDR3 covers 15 residues. Germline CDR1 reads WSHSY; CDR2 reads SAAADI. V lost 4 bases to trimming and J lost 7 bases, with 19 bases between them. This CDR3 is CASSVGTHPLGTQYF. CDR3 DNA sequence: TGCGCCAGCAGTGTCGGGACACACCCGCTAGGGACCCAGTACTTC.

Only a few counts were recorded for this clonotype. This chain links TRBV19 with TRBJ1-5; 7 positions agree with TRBD1. J lost 4 bases, V lost 5 bases, and 8 bases had no gene match. The V gene's germline CDR1 is LNHDA and CDR2 SQIVND (reference sequence). This CDR3 is built from 15 residues. CDR3 sequence reads: CASSPGGATNQPQHF. As DNA, the CDR3 is TGTGCCAGTAGTCCAGGGGGGGCCACAAATCAGCCCCAGCATTTT.

This clonotype was recorded many times. The chain combines TRBV29-1 with TRBJ2-2, with 10 bases fitting TRBD1. With V trimmed by 4 bases and J by 0 bases, 5 bases remained unmatched. The length of the CDR3 is 16 residues. Germline values: CDR1 SQVTM, CDR2 ANQGSEA. For the CDR3, the DNA is TGCAGCGTTGTTGGGACAGGGGTCGCGAACACCGGGGAGCTGTTTTTT. It codes for CSVVGTGVANTGELFF.

This clonotype showed up just a few times. The genes are TRBV4-3 and TRBJ1-3, with D possibly being TRBD1 (5 bases). Germline V gives CDR1 LGHNA, CDR2 YSLEER. The CDR3 has 18 amino acids. The ends were cut back, 0 bases at V and 0 bases at J, with 15 bases in the middle. CDR3 DNA sequence: TGCGCCAGCAGCCAAGATTTTAGCAGGGCATTCTCTGGAAACACCATATATTTT. Protein: CASSQDFSRAFSGNTIYF.

The chain is built from TRBV2 and TRBJ2-2; D is possibly TRBD1 (6 bases). Trimming stripped 10 bases from V and 5 bases from J, with 8 bases between. From germline, CDR1 is SNHLY and CDR2 FYNNEI. The CDR3 length is 11 residues. The CDR3 sequence: CATRGTGELFF. In DNA form, the CDR3 reads TGTGCCACCAGGGGTACCGGGGAGCTGTTTTTT.

This clonotype has only a few counts. In DNA form, the CDR3 reads TGTGCCAGCACCGCTGGGGCATGGAATCAGCCCCAGCATTTT. Protein sequence: CASTAGAWNQPQHF. This sequence joins TRBV6-1 and TRBJ1-5; maybe TRBD1 (5 bases). V was pared by 7 bases and J by 4 bases, with 14 bases between. Germline loops: CDR1 MNHNS, CDR2 SASEGT. The CDR3 runs 14 residues.

The V gene is TRBV6-2 or TRBV6-3, the J gene TRBJ2-7; unclear D gene. Deletions cut 0 bases from V and 3 bases from J, with 9 bases between. CDR1 and CDR2 (germline): MNHEY, SVGEGT. The CDR3 covers 14 residues. CDR3 DNA: TGTGCCAGCAGTTACTCGAATTCGTTCTACGAGCAGTACTTC. As protein: CASSYSNSFYEQYF.

This clonotype was seen a few times. The chain uses TRBV6-1 and TRBJ2-1; 10 bases are a match to TRBD2. V lost 6 bases, J lost 5 bases, and 10 bases stayed unmatched. Germline V gene lookup returns CDR1 MNHNS and CDR2 SASEGT. The CDR3 covers 16 residues. Here the CDR3 DNA reads TGTGCCAGCAGGGTTCCCGGGACTAGCGTAAACAATGAGCAGTTCTTC. It encodes CASRVPGTSVNNEQFF.